The 24 T cell receptor beta chains given below trace back to one sample, sequenced in a study of cytomegalovirus exposure and HLA in healthy donors. The primer mix had 60 Vbeta and 13 Jbeta primers. Assay used: immunoSEQ multiplex PCR; TCRdb lists only in-frame clones, some missing. The sample records roughly 160,000 clones, approximately 76% being singletons. The sample taken for sequencing was PBMCs. These receptor sequences come from a man in his 60s in good health and CMV-seronegative.

The chain links TRBV6-1 to TRBJ1-5, with D possibly matching TRBD1 (6 bases). The CDR3 contains 14 residues. Germline V gene sequence: CDR1 MNHNS, CDR2 SASEGT. V dropped 6 bases and J dropped 8 bases, with 17 bases sitting between them. In nucleotides, the CDR3 is TGTGCCAGCAGCGGTGGACAGCTTTTCAAGCCCCAGCATTTT. Amino acid sequence: CASSGGQLFKPQHF.

The V gene is TRBV25-1, the J gene TRBJ1-2, with a tentative D call TRBD1 (5 bases). Germline V gene sequence: CDR1 MGHDK, CDR2 SYGVNS. V gave up 0 bases and J gave up 4 bases, with 18 bases separating them. The CDR3 sequence is 17 residues long. CDR3 region: CASSEYYVAGLGYGYTF. The CDR3 DNA reads as TGTGCCAGCAGTGAATATTACGTCGCAGGGCTGGGCTATGGCTACACCTTC.

This rearrangement joins TRBV5-1 to TRBJ2-5; TRBD2 might be the D (6 bases). CDR3 length: 13 amino acids. Trimming took off 4 bases at V and 0 bases at J, with 7 bases between the two ends. Germline V gene data show CDR1 as SGHRS and CDR2 as YFSETQ. CDR3 sequence reads: CASSGGYQETQYF. The DNA of the CDR3 is TGCGCCAGCAGCGGGGGGTACCAAGAGACCCAGTACTTC.

CDR3 region: CASSLLSGRYEQYF. Written as DNA, the CDR3 is TGTGCCAGCAGCTTACTTAGCGGGAGGTACGAGCAGTACTTC. The chain couples TRBV11-2 to TRBJ2-7; 10 bases fit TRBD2. The CDR3 runs 14 residues. Per germline, CDR1 SGHAT and CDR2 FQNNGV. The J segment lost 4 bases and the V segment lost 2 bases, leaving 2 bases of the junction unmatched.

The CDR3 DNA follows: TGTGCCAGCAGTCCCAGGCTAGGACTCAACCCTTACGAGCAGTACTTC. Its translation is CASSPRLGLNPYEQYF. The chain is built from TRBV27 and TRBJ2-5, with D possibly matching TRBD2 (5 bases). The DNA end is a closer match to TRBJ2-7, so the J assignment may be wrong. The germline gives CDR1 MNHEY, CDR2 SMNVEV (reference sequence). CDR3 length equals 16 residues.

This clone appeared a single time. The V call is TRBV7-8, the J call TRBJ2-1; 8 nucleotides align to TRBD2. The V gene end was trimmed by 6 bases and the J gene end by 5 bases; junction bases not matched to a gene: 12. The CDR3 covers 16 residues. CDR1 is SGHVS, CDR2 FQNEAQ, per germline. CDR3 DNA sequence: TGTGCCAGCAGTTACATCAGCGGGGGCCCTGACAATGAGCAGTTCTTC. It translates to CASSYISGGPDNEQFF.

This clone has just one count. The sample holds other DNA sequences that translate to the same CDR3. J is TRBJ1-1 and V is TRBV18; 7 positions agree with TRBD1. Germline V lookup: CDR1 KGHSH, CDR2 LQKENI. This CDR3 has 13 residues. Germline trimming cut 3 bases from V and 4 bases from J; bases unmatched to any gene: 2. The CDR3 DNA is TGTGCCAGCTCACCCCCAGGGGGCACTGAAGCTTTCTTT. Amino acid sequence: CASSPPGGTEAFF.

This clone has ten or more counts. This chain joins TRBV13 and TRBJ2-7, with TRBD1 identical over 7 bases. Looked up from germline, CDR1 is PRHDT and CDR2 is FYEKMQ (reference sequence). The CDR3 spans 13 residues. Trimming cost V 3 bases and J 7 bases; bases outside gene matches: 6. DNA of the CDR3: TGTGCCAGCAGCTTGACAGGGTCGGGAGAGCAGTACTTC. As protein: CASSLTGSGEQYF.

This clone appeared a few times. The chain employs TRBV11-2 and TRBJ2-3; 10 bases are a match to TRBD2. The germline CDR1 and CDR2 sequences are SGHAT and FQNNGV. V lost 7 bases, J lost 3 bases, and 7 bases stayed unmatched. This CDR3 comprises 15 residues. The CDR3: CASKSGGAFTDTQYF. CDR3 in DNA: TGTGCCAGCAAAAGCGGGGGGGCCTTTACAGATACGCAGTATTTT.

This clone was seen once. V is TRBV5-4 and J is TRBJ2-7; the match to TRBD2 covers 8 bases. The V gene's germline CDR1 is SGHNT and CDR2 YYREEE (reference sequence). The CDR3 sequence is 15 residues long. Unmatched junction bases numbered 6, after V lost 4 bases and J lost 0 bases. The CDR3 sequence: CASSREGLGSYEQYF. The CDR3 DNA sequence: TGTGCCAGCAGCCGGGAGGGCCTCGGCTCCTACGAGCAGTACTTC. Looking up the rest from reference TRBV5-4 and TRBJ2-7 gives the full variable domain: ETGVTQSPTHLIKTRGQQVTLRCSSQSGHNTVSWYQQALGQGPQFIFQYYREEENGRGNFPPRFSGLQFPNYSSELNVNALELDDSALYLCASSREGLGSYEQYFGPGTRLTVT.

This clone came up once. The rearrangement uses TRBV30 and TRBJ1-3; D perhaps matches TRBD1 (5 bases). Germline V gives CDR1 GTSNPN, CDR2 SVGIG (reference sequence). There are 14 residues in the CDR3. V lost 2 bases to trimming and J lost 2 bases, with 10 bases between them. The CDR3 nucleotides are TGTGCCTGGAGTCAGGGAGGGACTGGAAACACCATATATTTT. Amino acids: CAWSQGGTGNTIYF.

About this clone: Different DNA sequences within this sample yield the same CDR3. The genes are TRBV5-1 and TRBJ2-3; 10 nucleotides line up with TRBD2. The trim removed 0 bases at V and 3 bases at J, leaving 1 base unmatched. Germline V gene data show CDR1 as SGHRS and CDR2 as YFSETQ. This CDR3 comprises 15 residues. The CDR3 DNA follows: TGCGCCAGCAGCTTGGTAGCGGGAGGTACAGATACGCAGTATTTT. Translating it yields CASSLVAGGTDTQYF.

V usage is TRBV7-9 and J usage is TRBJ2-3, with 8 bases that match TRBD1. The V and J ends lost 5 bases and 3 bases, in that order; junction bases with no gene match: 10. The CDR3 has 16 residues. Germline V lookup: CDR1 SEHNR, CDR2 FQNEAQ (reference sequence). The CDR3 loop is CASSARQGLGTDTQYF. The CDR3 DNA reads as TGTGCCAGCAGCGCCCGACAGGGGTTGGGGACAGATACGCAGTATTTT.

This clone was counted between two and nine times. The chain carries TRBV2 and TRBJ2-5; 7 bases agree with TRBD2. The junction had 4 bases not matched to a gene; V was cut back by 8 bases and J by 4 bases. Germline CDR1 and CDR2: SNHLY and FYNNEI. CDR3 length: 12 residues. The CDR3 DNA reads TGTGCCAGCCGCAGGACTAGAGAGACCCAGTACTTC. Its translation is CASRRTRETQYF.

The genes are TRBV28 and TRBJ2-7, with TRBD2 identical over 8 bases. V was pared by 4 bases and J by 3 bases, with 11 bases of the junction left unmatched. Germline V gene data show CDR1 as MDHEN and CDR2 as SYDVKM. CDR3 size: 16 residues. The CDR3 DNA reads as TGTGCCAGCAGTTCCCCGGTTGGTAGCGGGGACTACGAGCAGTACTTC. Translated, it gives CASSSPVGSGDYEQYF.

This clone was detected only once. V usage is TRBV6-1 and J usage is TRBJ2-7, with TRBD1 matching 8 bases. Germline loops: CDR1 MNHNS, CDR2 SASEGT. The CDR3 consists of 16 residues. V was clipped by 4 bases and J by 2 bases; unmatched bases: 10. The CDR3 sequence is CASSGLQGGFAYEQYF. CDR3 DNA: TGTGCCAGCAGTGGCCTACAGGGGGGTTTCGCCTACGAGCAGTACTTC.

This clone was seen more than once but under ten times. The chain carries TRBV7-8 and TRBJ2-5; D not resolved. There are 16 residues in the CDR3. The V gene lost 0 bases and the J gene lost 5 bases, with 16 bases spanning the gap. Germline V gene sequence: CDR1 SGHVS, CDR2 FQNEAQ. The CDR3 sequence: CASSLAFGDQRETQYF. CDR3 bases: TGTGCCAGCAGCTTAGCGTTTGGAGACCAACGGGAGACCCAGTACTTC.

The gene calls are TRBV10-3 and TRBJ2-2; 7 positions match TRBD1. There are 15 residues in the CDR3. Germline CDR1 and CDR2: ENHRY and SYGVKD. J was trimmed by 0 bases and V by 6 bases; bases with no gene match: 4. The CDR3 region has the DNA TGTGCCATCAGCACCGGGACAGCGAACACCGGGGAGCTGTTTTTT. Translated, it gives CAISTGTANTGELFF.

This clone was detected a few times. This sequence joins TRBV4-3 and TRBJ2-1; 8 bases agree with TRBD1. The CDR3 consists of 15 residues. Trimming took 3 bases from V and 9 from J; bases not matched to a gene: 10. The germline gives CDR1 LGHNA, CDR2 YSLEER. For the CDR3, the DNA is TGCGCCAGCAGCCAGTCGTGGCAGGGGGCTGGTGAGCAGTTCTTC. This encodes CASSQSWQGAGEQFF.

This chain links TRBV9 with TRBJ1-6, with D possibly being TRBD1 (5 bases). This CDR3 spans 14 amino acids. The V gene's germline CDR1 is SGDLS and CDR2 YYNGEE. V was clipped by 0 bases and J by 9 bases, with 10 bases between them. CDR3 residues: CASSVDGRASPLHF. CDR3 nucleotide sequence: TGTGCCAGCAGCGTAGATGGCAGGGCTTCACCCCTCCACTTT. The whole variable domain, filled in from reference TRBV9 and TRBJ1-6, reads DSGVTQTPKHLITATGQRVTLRCSPRSGDLSVYWYQQSLDQGLQFLIQYYNGEERAKGNILERFSAQQFPDLHSELNLSSLELGDSALYFCASSVDGRASPLHFGNGTRLTVT.

V usage is TRBV28 and J usage is TRBJ2-7, with a weak D call TRBD2 (6 bases). The V end was cut by 6 bases, the J end by 2 bases, with 14 bases between. CDR3 length: 14 amino acids. Per the germline V gene, CDR1 is MDHEN and CDR2 is SYDVKM. The CDR3: CASSTPGGTYEQYF. The CDR3 DNA follows: TGTGCCAGCAGCACCCCCGGGGGAACCTACGAGCAGTACTTC.

This chain connects TRBV6-4 to TRBJ2-1; tentatively, D is TRBD2 (6 bases). Per germline, CDR1 MRHNA and CDR2 SNTAGT. The CDR3 runs to 16 residues. V was cut by 0 bases and J by 4 bases, with 13 bases left in between. The CDR3 DNA reads TGTGCCAGCAGTGACTCGAATCGGAGGGTTTACAATGAGCAGTTCTTC. Its translation: CASSDSNRRVYNEQFF.

The chain has TRBV11-2 and TRBJ2-2; TRBD2 matches at 12 bases. Germline V lookup: CDR1 SGHAT, CDR2 FQNNGV. Losses at the gene ends were 4 bases for V and 7 bases for J; bases not matched to a gene: 7. This CDR3 is 16 amino acids long. The CDR3 reads CASSYLAGGLRGELFF. CDR3 bases: TGTGCCAGCAGCTACCTAGCGGGGGGGCTTCGCGGGGAGCTGTTTTTT.

The chain recombines TRBV7-9 with TRBJ2-6; no reliable D call. Germline-derived CDR1 and CDR2 are SEHNR and FQNEAQ (reference sequence). CDR3 length equals 18 residues. The germline V and J ends were trimmed by 4 bases and 1 base, with 17 bases remaining between them. The CDR3 loop reads CASSSLVSGLSGANVLTF. The DNA for the CDR3 is TGTGCCAGCAGCTCCCTCGTTTCAGGTCTTTCTGGGGCCAACGTCCTGACTTTC. The full variable domain, completed using reference TRBV7-9 and TRBJ2-6, is DTGVSQNPRHKITKRGQNVTFRCDPISEHNRLYWYRQTLGQGPEFLTYFQNEAQLEKSRLLSDRFSAERPKGSFSTLEIQRTEQGDSAMYLCASSSLVSGLSGANVLTFGAGSRLTVL.